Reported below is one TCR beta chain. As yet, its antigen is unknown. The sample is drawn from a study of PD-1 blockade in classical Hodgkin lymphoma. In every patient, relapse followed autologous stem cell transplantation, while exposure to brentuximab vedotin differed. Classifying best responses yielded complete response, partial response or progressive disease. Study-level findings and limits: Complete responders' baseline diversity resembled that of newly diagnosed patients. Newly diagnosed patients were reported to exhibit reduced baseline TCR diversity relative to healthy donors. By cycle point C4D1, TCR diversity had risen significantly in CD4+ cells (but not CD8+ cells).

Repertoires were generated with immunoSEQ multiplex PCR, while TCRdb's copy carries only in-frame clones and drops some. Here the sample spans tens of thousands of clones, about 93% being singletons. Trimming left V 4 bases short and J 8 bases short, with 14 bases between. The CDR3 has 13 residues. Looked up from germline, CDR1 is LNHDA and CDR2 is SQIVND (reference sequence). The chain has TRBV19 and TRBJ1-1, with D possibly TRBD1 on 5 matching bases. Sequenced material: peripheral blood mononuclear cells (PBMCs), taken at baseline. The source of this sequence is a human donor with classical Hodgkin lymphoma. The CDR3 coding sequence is TGTGCCAGTAGTACTACCTCTCGGACAGAAGCTTTCTTT. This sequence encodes CASSTTSRTEAFF.